These 30 T cell receptor beta chains were sequenced from one sample in a study of cytomegalovirus exposure and HLA in healthy donors. The PCR made use of 60 Vbeta and 13 Jbeta primers. Some clones are missing from TCRdb's copy, which holds only in-frame ones; the method was immunoSEQ multiplex PCR. The sample holds around 200,000 clones; 70% to 85% are singletons and the top ten take approximately 0.22%. Sample: PBMCs. Receptors were obtained from a girl aged 2-10 years in good health and CMV-seronegative.

The CDR3 DNA is TGTGCCATCAGTGGACAGGTTTCGGGAAACACCATATATTTT. Protein: CAISGQVSGNTIYF. The gene calls are TRBV10-3 and TRBJ1-3; D may be TRBD1 (6 bases). The CDR3 is 14 amino acids. V lost 4 bases and J 4 bases, leaving 11 bases between the germline ends. Germline V lookup: CDR1 ENHRY, CDR2 SYGVKD.

The chain is built from TRBV5-6 and TRBJ2-5; no clear D gene. This CDR3 is built from 11 residues. Trimming took 2 bases from V and 5 from J, leaving 4 bases between them. Germline V gives CDR1 SGHDT, CDR2 YYEEEE. CDR3 sequence: CASSFSETQYF. CDR3 DNA sequence: TGTGCCAGCAGCTTTAGCGAGACCCAGTACTTC.

This chain connects TRBV15 to TRBJ1-2, with 7 bases identical to TRBD1. CDR3 length: 14 amino acids. Germline CDR1 LNHNV, CDR2 YYDKDF (reference sequence). The V segment lost 5 bases and the J segment 4 bases; nucleotides outside the gene matches: 7. CDR3 in amino acids: CATSVGDRSYGYTF. Here the CDR3 DNA reads TGTGCCACCAGCGTCGGGGACAGATCCTATGGCTACACCTTC.

The gene calls are TRBV7-9 and TRBJ1-3, with a weak D call TRBD1 (5 bases). CDR1 and CDR2 (germline): SEHNR, FQNEAQ (reference sequence). The length of the CDR3 is 14 residues. Trimming stripped 5 bases from V and 8 bases from J, with 16 bases between. In DNA, the CDR3 is TGTGCCAGCAGCCTCTCGACAGCGCCCGACACCATATATTTT. Protein: CASSLSTAPDTIYF.

This clone has more than one count but fewer than ten. The V and J genes are TRBV9 and TRBJ2-7, with 9 bases that match TRBD1. Germline CDR1 reads SGDLS; CDR2 reads YYNGEE. The V gene end was trimmed by 0 bases and the J gene end by 5 bases; junction bases not matched to a gene: 3. The CDR3 consists of 14 residues. DNA of the CDR3: TGTGCCAGCAGCGTAGACAGGGGGCCGGACGAGCAGTACTTC. Its protein is CASSVDRGPDEQYF.

This chain connects TRBV19 to TRBJ2-1; 10 positions match TRBD1. The CDR3 is 17 amino acids. The V gene end was trimmed by 0 bases and the J gene end by 10 bases; junction bases not matched to a gene: 12. Germline V CDR1 and CDR2: LNHDA, SQIVND (reference sequence). CDR3 nucleotide sequence: TGTGCCAGTAGTATAGATAGGCTACGGGACAGGGGATCCGAGCAGTTCTTC. Translating gives CASSIDRLRDRGSEQFF.

The CDR3: CASSKTGFFGYTF. CDR3 DNA: TGTGCCAGCAGTAAGACAGGGTTTTTTGGCTACACCTTC. The gene calls are TRBV28 and TRBJ1-2; TRBD1 agrees at 7 bases. Germline lookup yields CDR1 MDHEN and CDR2 SYDVKM. This CDR3 region has 13 residues. Germline trimming cut 5 bases from V and 7 bases from J; bases unmatched to any gene: 7.

On this clone: Other DNA sequences in this sample translate to the same CDR3. V gene TRBV27 combines with J gene TRBJ1-5, with D uncertain. Trimming shortened V by 3 bases and J by 2 bases, and 8 bases separated the two germline ends. Per the germline V gene, CDR1 is MNHEY and CDR2 is SMNVEV (reference sequence). The CDR3 runs 14 residues. The CDR3 DNA follows: TGTGCCAGCAGTTTTGGGAGAGGCAATCAGCCCCAGCATTTT. This codes for CASSFGRGNQPQHF.

This clone has a handful of counts. V usage is TRBV7-7 and J usage is TRBJ2-1; TRBD2 is a possible D gene (5 bases). V lost 5 bases to trimming and J lost 6 bases, with 14 bases between them. This CDR3 spans 14 amino acids. Germline CDR1 SSHAT, CDR2 FNYEAQ (reference sequence). CDR3 residues: CASSPNPGGNEQFF. CDR3 nucleotides: TGTGCCAGCAGCCCCAACCCTGGAGGCAATGAGCAGTTCTTC.

This clone was seen only a few times. The CDR3 nucleotides read TGTGCCAGTAGGGGGGCAGACATCGACCACGAGCAGTACTTC. Translating gives CASRGADIDHEQYF. The chain joins TRBV19 to TRBJ2-7, with D perhaps matching TRBD1 (6 bases). The V gene lost 6 bases and the J gene lost 5 bases, with 17 bases spanning the gap. The CDR3 consists of 14 residues. Germline V gene data show CDR1 as LNHDA and CDR2 as SQIVND (reference sequence).

In its sample, this clone was seen once. DNA of the CDR3: TGCAGTGCGCCAGGGTCGGCCGAGCAGTACTTC. Encoded protein: CSAPGSAEQYF. V and J are TRBV20-1 and TRBJ2-5, with a tentative D call TRBD1 (5 bases). Gene TRBJ2-7 matches the end of the DNA better, so the J call may be wrong. The germline V gene has CDR1 DFQATT and CDR2 SNEGSKA (reference sequence). The CDR3 length is 11 residues.

The chain is built from TRBV19 and TRBJ1-1, with D possibly being TRBD1 (5 bases). V shed 3 bases and J shed 4 bases, with 12 bases lying between them. The CDR3 totals 14 residues. Per germline, CDR1 LNHDA and CDR2 SQIVND (reference sequence). The CDR3 DNA reads as TGTGCCAGTAGTATCGGGAGGGGTAGCACTGAAGCTTTCTTT. It encodes CASSIGRGSTEAFF.

J is TRBJ2-5 and V is TRBV5-4, with 8 positions matching TRBD2. The CDR3 length is 14 residues. Trimming took 4 bases from V and 2 from J; bases not matched to a gene: 4. Germline lookup yields CDR1 SGHNT and CDR2 YYREEE (reference sequence). The CDR3 sequence: CASSTGGGQETQYF. CDR3 nucleotide sequence: TGTGCCAGCAGCACGGGAGGGGGGCAAGAGACCCAGTACTTC. Complete variable domain (other parts from reference TRBV5-4 and TRBJ2-5): ETGVTQSPTHLIKTRGQQVTLRCSSQSGHNTVSWYQQALGQGPQFIFQYYREEENGRGNFPPRFSGLQFPNYSSELNVNALELDDSALYLCASSTGGGQETQYFGPGTRLLVL.

This chain uses TRBV14 with TRBJ1-2, with a possible D match to TRBD1 (6 bases). Trimming shortened V by 0 bases and J by 4 bases, and 24 bases separated the two germline ends. Germline V gene data show CDR1 as SGHDN and CDR2 as FVKESK. This CDR3 comprises 19 residues. The CDR3 DNA reads as TGTGCCAGCAGCCAAGATCAAATTCCGGGGGGCTTTATCCCCTATGGCTACACCTTC. This codes for CASSQDQIPGGFIPYGYTF.

This chain uses TRBV7-2 with TRBJ2-5; perhaps TRBD1 as D (6 bases). The CDR3 runs 12 residues. V was clipped by 3 bases and J by 14 bases, with 16 bases between them. Germline CDR1 is SGHTA and CDR2 is FQGNSA. The CDR3 bases are TGTGCCAGCAGCTTCCCCGGGACAACGGAATACTTC. Amino acid sequence: CASSFPGTTEYF.

The V gene is TRBV2, the J gene TRBJ1-1; unclear D gene. The ends were cut back, 4 bases at V and 2 bases at J, with 8 bases in the middle. Germline V gene sequence: CDR1 SNHLY, CDR2 FYNNEI. The CDR3 loop spans 13 amino acids. The CDR3 nucleotides are TGTGCCAGCAGTGGAGGTACTAACACTGAAGCTTTCTTT. The encoded protein is CASSGGTNTEAFF.

This clone has just a few counts. The V gene is TRBV6-6, the J gene TRBJ2-7; no definite D call. Trimming cost V 0 bases and J 1 base, with 10 bases left between them. Germline values: CDR1 MNHNY, CDR2 SVGAGI (reference sequence). CDR3 length: 15 residues. The CDR3 region has the DNA TGTGCCAGCAGTTACTCTTCCGGCGGATCCTACGAGCAGTACTTC. Protein sequence: CASSYSSGGSYEQYF.

The chain uses TRBV5-4 and TRBJ1-2, with a possible D match to TRBD1 (5 bases). CDR1 SGHNT and CDR2 YYREEE come from the germline V gene (reference sequence). V gave up 4 bases and J gave up 5 bases, with 12 bases separating them. The CDR3 contains 13 residues. The CDR3 loop is CASSPLTDYGYTF. The CDR3 nucleotides read TGTGCCAGCAGCCCGTTGACAGATTATGGCTACACCTTC.

The rearrangement joins TRBV7-6 to TRBJ2-5; 7 nucleotides agree with TRBD2. V lost 8 bases and J lost 3; bases outside the gene matches: 9. The germline gives CDR1 SGHVS, CDR2 FNYEAQ. CDR3 size: 14 residues. The DNA of the CDR3 is TGTGCCAGCGGAAACCCTAGCGGTAAAGAGACCCAGTACTTC. It encodes CASGNPSGKETQYF.

This chain's CDR3 is CASSQGQSAFF. The CDR3 nucleotides are TGTGCCAGCAGCCAGGGACAATCTGCTTTCTTT. The rearrangement uses TRBV6-5 and TRBJ1-1; TRBD1 might be the D (6 bases). Between the trimmed V and J ends, which lost 6 bases and 11 bases, there was a span of 13 bases. In germline, CDR1 is MNHEY, CDR2 SVGAGI. The CDR3 contains 11 residues.

The J gene is TRBJ2-1, the V gene TRBV27, with D maybe TRBD1 (5 bases). CDR3 length: 13 residues. The germline CDR1 and CDR2 sequences are MNHEY and SMNVEV (reference sequence). V was cut by 2 bases and J by 4 bases, with 6 bases left in between. The CDR3 region is CASSLQGYNEQFF. DNA of the CDR3: TGTGCCAGCAGTTTACAGGGATACAATGAGCAGTTCTTC.

The CDR3 loop reads CASSPEVPDRNSPLHF. The CDR3, as DNA: TGCGCCAGCAGCCCTGAAGTCCCGGACAGAAATTCACCCCTCCACTTT. The V call is TRBV4-1, the J call TRBJ1-6; D is possibly TRBD1 (6 bases). The CDR3 runs 16 residues. CDR1 and CDR2 (germline): MGHRA, YSYEKL. Between the trimmed V and J ends, which lost 4 bases and 7 bases, there was a span of 17 bases.

The CDR3 DNA is TGTGCCAGCAGCTTAGGGGACAGTAGGCGAGACCCCCTCCACTTT. Residues: CASSLGDSRRDPLHF. The V and J genes are TRBV7-3 and TRBJ1-6; TRBD1 aligns across 7 bases. V shed 2 bases, J shed 13 bases, and the junction held 11 bases outside the gene matches. The CDR3 loop spans 15 amino acids. Germline CDR1 and CDR2: SGHTA and FQGTGA.

The chain joins TRBV2 to TRBJ1-2; D is uncertain. V was shortened by 5 bases and J by 3 bases, with 16 bases between the two germline ends. The germline V gene encodes CDR1 SNHLY and CDR2 FYNNEI. CDR3 length: 15 residues. CDR3 coding DNA: TGTGCCAGCAGTCAGAGGGAGGGAGGGTACTATGGCTACACCTTC. The encoded protein is CASSQREGGYYGYTF.

The table lists this clone with a count of one. V and J are TRBV7-8 and TRBJ2-3, with a possible D match to TRBD2 (5 bases). The CDR3 sequence is 15 residues long. Trimming pared 5 bases from V and 4 bases from J, leaving 16 bases between. Looked up from germline, CDR1 is SGHVS and CDR2 is FQNEAQ. The chain's CDR3 is CASSPRERPSDTQYF. CDR3 in DNA: TGTGCCAGCAGCCCCCGGGAAAGGCCATCAGATACGCAGTATTTT.

This chain uses TRBV9 with TRBJ1-1, with D possibly TRBD1 on 6 matching bases. With 3 bases removed from V and 3 bases from J, the gap between germline ends came to 15 bases. The CDR3 runs 15 residues. CDR1 is SGDLS and CDR2 is YYNGEE in the germline V gene. The CDR3: CASSANNQGYTEAFF. CDR3 sequence (DNA): TGTGCCAGCAGCGCAAATAACCAGGGGTACACTGAAGCTTTCTTT.

The chain carries TRBV5-6 and TRBJ1-2, with D tentatively TRBD1 (5 bases). The V gene's germline CDR1 is SGHDT and CDR2 YYEEEE. This CDR3 has 11 amino acids. Trimming cost V 2 bases and J 8 bases, with 7 bases left between them. CDR3 protein: CASSFGGGYTF. In DNA form, the CDR3 reads TGTGCCAGCAGCTTCGGGGGGGGCTACACCTTC.

The gene calls are TRBV13 and TRBJ1-3; TRBD1 matches at 8 bases. Trimming took 5 bases from V and 0 from J; bases not matched to a gene: 6. Germline V gene data show CDR1 as PRHDT and CDR2 as FYEKMQ (reference sequence). This CDR3 is built from 16 residues. CDR3 region: CASSPSGTGSGNTIYF. DNA for the CDR3: TGTGCCAGCAGCCCATCCGGGACAGGCTCTGGAAACACCATATATTTT.

This chain links TRBV5-4 with TRBJ1-3; no definite D call. V gave up 2 bases and J gave up 1 base, with 16 bases separating them. The CDR3 is 17 amino acids. Germline loops: CDR1 SGHNT, CDR2 YYREEE (reference sequence). The DNA of the CDR3 is TGTGCCAGCAGCTTTGGGAGGGCTTCGGGGTCTGGAAACACCATATATTTT. Its translation is CASSFGRASGSGNTIYF.

V gene TRBV5-4 combines with J gene TRBJ2-7; TRBD2 aligns across 14 bases. This CDR3 comprises 16 residues. J lost 2 bases, V lost 0 bases, and 1 base had no gene match. CDR1 and CDR2 from the germline V gene are SGHNT and YYREEE (reference sequence). This chain's CDR3 is CASSLAGLAGAYEQYF. The CDR3 coding sequence is TGTGCCAGCAGCTTGGCGGGACTAGCGGGGGCCTACGAGCAGTACTTC.